The next 10 T cell receptor beta chains were all read from a single sample in a study of T cells in Graves' hyperthyroidism and ophthalmopathy. Amplification of TCR beta CDR3 regions used RNA as the template. RT-PCR in the first round (using the HTBI primer set) targeted the TCR CDR3. TCRdb analysed the multiplex PCR reads with MiXCR anew, one entry per CDR3 protein. The sample lists around 450,000 distinct CDR3 sequences, around 14% occurring once. The sequencing sample was made of blood. These receptors all stem from a woman aged 18-30 years with Graves' hyperthyroidism.

The V gene is TRBV5-4, the J gene TRBJ1-1; D gene uncertain. Germline-derived CDR1 and CDR2 are SGHNT and YYREEE (reference sequence). The CDR3 is 14 amino acids. The ends were cut back, 4 bases at V and 5 bases at J, with 15 bases in the middle. In DNA form, the CDR3 reads TGTGCCAGCAGCGCGGGAATTACTTCAACTGAAGCTTTCTTT. Residues: CASSAGITSTEAFF. Full variable domain (rest looked up from reference TRBV5-4 and TRBJ1-1): ETGVTQSPTHLIKTRGQQVTLRCSSQSGHNTVSWYQQALGQGPQFIFQYYREEENGRGNFPPRFSGLQFPNYSSELNVNALELDDSALYLCASSAGITSTEAFFGQGTRLTVV.

This clonotype was found a few times. The chain carries TRBV5-1 and TRBJ1-3; the match to TRBD1 covers 9 bases. The CDR3 sequence is 15 residues long. Germline V gene lookup returns CDR1 SGHRS and CDR2 YFSETQ. The J segment lost 0 bases and the V segment lost 7 bases, leaving 5 bases of the junction unmatched. The CDR3 region is CASGDRGNSGNTIYF. The CDR3 region has the DNA TGCGCCAGCGGTGACAGGGGGAACTCTGGAAACACCATATATTTT.

This clonotype was seen many times. The chain uses TRBV7-6 and TRBJ2-3; 11 bases fit TRBD2. With V trimmed by 5 bases and J by 3 bases, 4 bases remained unmatched. CDR3 length: 15 amino acids. The germline V gene has CDR1 SGHVS and CDR2 FNYEAQ. CDR3 sequence reads: CASSPRLAGTDTQYF. The DNA for the CDR3 is TGTGCCAGCAGCCCCCGACTAGCGGGGACAGATACGCAGTATTTT. Together with reference TRBV7-6 and TRBJ2-3, the CDR3 gives the full variable domain: GAGVSQSPRYKVTKRGQDVALRCDPISGHVSLYWYRQALGQGPEFLTYFNYEAQQDKSGLPNDRFSAERPEGSISTLTIQRTEQRDSAMYRCASSPRLAGTDTQYFGPGTRLTVL.

Only a few counts were recorded for this clonotype. The chain recombines TRBV6-1 with TRBJ2-1; D not resolved. Germline CDR1 and CDR2: MNHNS and SASEGT. With 6 bases removed from V and 4 bases from J, the gap between germline ends came to 16 bases. The CDR3 has 15 residues. The CDR3 region is CASRNEIGVYNEQFF. The CDR3 DNA follows: TGTGCCAGCAGGAACGAAATTGGGGTTTACAATGAGCAGTTCTTC.

For this clonotype: Possible read error: a much larger clone is one base away. The chain joins TRBV12-3 or TRBV12-4 to TRBJ1-5, with D possibly TRBD1 on 5 matching bases. The CDR3 totals 14 residues. Trimming left V 9 bases short and J 2 bases short, with 14 bases between. This chain's CDR3 is CASLRGGGNQPQHF. CDR3 nucleotide sequence: TGTGCCAGTCTACGGGGCGGTGGCAATCAGCCCCAGCATTTT.

Comments on this clonotype: This clone may be a read error of a much larger clone one base away. The chain carries TRBV30 and TRBJ1-2; D is undetermined. The CDR3 consists of 15 residues. Trimming removed 4 bases from V and 6 bases from J, with 21 bases in between. CDR1 is GTSNPN and CDR2 is SVGIG in the germline V gene (reference sequence). The CDR3 protein is CAWTRSLITGHGYTF. CDR3 nucleotide sequence: TGTGCCTGGACTCGATCCCTTATAACTGGCCATGGCTACACCTTC.

This clonotype was seen ten or more times. J is TRBJ1-6 and V is TRBV2; 10 nucleotides agree with TRBD1. This CDR3 region has 18 residues. Unmatched junction bases numbered 13, after V lost 2 bases and J lost 9 bases. The germline CDR1 and CDR2 sequences are SNHLY and FYNNEI. The CDR3, as DNA: TGTGCCAGCAGTGAACAGTCCGGGACAGGGGTTTCGGGTTCACCCCTCCACTTT. Protein: CASSEQSGTGVSGSPLHF.

The chain employs TRBV3-1 and TRBJ1-5, with unresolved D. The V end was cut by 2 bases, the J end by 4 bases, with 6 bases between. The germline gives CDR1 LGHDT, CDR2 YNNKEL (reference sequence). CDR3 length equals 13 residues. In nucleotides, the CDR3 is TGTGCCAGCAGCCAACAGAGAAATCAGCCCCAGCATTTT. It specifies CASSQQRNQPQHF.

The CDR3 loop reads CASSRAVNTEAFF. CDR3 coding DNA: TGTGCCAGCAGTCGGGCCGTGAACACTGAAGCTTTCTTT. V usage is TRBV11-2 and J usage is TRBJ1-1; no firm D call. Germline V gene sequence: CDR1 SGHAT, CDR2 FQNNGV. The CDR3 length is 13 residues. Trimming cost V 6 bases and J 0 bases, with 8 bases left between them.

Many counts were recorded for this clonotype. This sequence joins TRBV20-1 and TRBJ2-4; 12 bases map to TRBD2. CDR3 length equals 14 residues. From germline, CDR1 is DFQATT and CDR2 SNEGSKA (reference sequence). V shed 5 bases, J shed 5 bases, and the junction held 4 bases outside the gene matches. The CDR3 DNA sequence: TGCAGTGCTGCCGCTAGCGGGAGGGAAAACATTCAGTACTTC. It translates to CSAAASGRENIQYF.